This T cell receptor beta chain was identified during a study of T cell changes during pregnancy in multiple sclerosis. This table comes from immunoSEQ multiplex PCR, and its TCRdb copy is limited to in-frame clones, with some not included. The sample contains 35,000 to 50,000 clones, 88% of which appear only once. The CDR3 is 16 amino acids. Germline CDR1 is MNHEY and CDR2 is SVGAGI. The J segment lost 5 bases and the V segment lost 4 bases, leaving 7 bases of the junction unmatched. The clonotype originates from a female donor with multiple sclerosis, enrolled in a pregnancy study. This specimen was CD4+ T cells from peripheral blood mononuclear cells, taken in the second trimester of pregnancy. This chain joins TRBV6-5 and TRBJ2-2; 10 positions agree with TRBD2. CDR3 coding DNA: TGTGCCAGCAGTTCTAGCGGGAGTGGCGGGACCGGGGAGCTGTTTTTT. It specifies CASSSSGSGGTGELFF.